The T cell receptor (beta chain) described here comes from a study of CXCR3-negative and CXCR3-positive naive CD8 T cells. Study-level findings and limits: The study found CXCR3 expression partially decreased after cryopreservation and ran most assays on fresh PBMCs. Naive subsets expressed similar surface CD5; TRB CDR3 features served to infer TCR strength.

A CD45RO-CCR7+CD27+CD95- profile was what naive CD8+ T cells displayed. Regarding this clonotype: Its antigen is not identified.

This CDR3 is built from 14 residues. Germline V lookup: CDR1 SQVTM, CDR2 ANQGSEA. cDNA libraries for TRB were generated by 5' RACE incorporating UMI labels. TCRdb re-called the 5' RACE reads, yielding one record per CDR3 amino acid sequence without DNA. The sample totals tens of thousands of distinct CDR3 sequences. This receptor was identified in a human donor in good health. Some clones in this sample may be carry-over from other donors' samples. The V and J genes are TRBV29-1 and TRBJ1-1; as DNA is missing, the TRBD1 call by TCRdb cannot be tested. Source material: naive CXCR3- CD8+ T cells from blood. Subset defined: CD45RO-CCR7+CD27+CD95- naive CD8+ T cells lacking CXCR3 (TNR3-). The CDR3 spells CSVVGTGGNTEAFF.